Each of the 12 T cell receptor beta chains below was sequenced from the same sample in a study of regulatory T cells in long-lasting Graves disease. Time point defined: persistent/refractory GD, antithyroid drugs over 5 years with positive TRAb. RNA extracted from PBMCs served as the sequencing template. The TCR beta library used iRepertoire HTBI primers with Arm-PCR amplification of CDR3. TCRdb analysed the multiplex PCR reads with MiXCR anew, one entry per CDR3 protein. This sample has approximately 400,000 distinct CDR3 sequences, with more than 20% found just once. The input for sequencing was peripheral blood mononuclear cells (PBMCs), taken when the disease was refractory, from a patient treated with antithyroid drugs. These TCRs come from a woman between 40 and 50 years old with Graves disease.

This clonotype was seen ten or more times. This chain links TRBV2 with TRBJ1-5; D remains unclear. Trimming removed 6 bases from V and 6 bases from J, with 12 bases in between. This CDR3 spans 13 amino acids. Germline-derived CDR1 and CDR2 are SNHLY and FYNNEI. CDR3: CASSVRYGQPQHF. For the CDR3, the DNA is TGTGCCAGCAGCGTGAGGTATGGTCAGCCCCAGCATTTT.

In its sample, this clonotype was seen many times. The chain is built from TRBV28 and TRBJ2-7; TRBD1 or TRBD2 may be the D gene (5 bases each). The germline V gene encodes CDR1 MDHEN and CDR2 SYDVKM. The CDR3 runs 17 residues. The germline V and J ends were trimmed by 6 bases and 0 bases, with 21 bases remaining between them. The CDR3 here is CASRDGAAQGISYEQYF. CDR3 in DNA: TGTGCCAGCAGAGACGGGGCAGCCCAAGGGATCTCCTACGAGCAGTACTTC.

This clonotype was seen repeatedly, ten times or more. For the CDR3, the DNA is TGCGCCAGCAGCTTACGGGACTCCCGACAAAACTATGGCTACACCTTC. This gives the protein CASSLRDSRQNYGYTF. The chain combines TRBV5-1 with TRBJ1-2; TRBD1 might be the D (5 bases). Trimming left V 2 bases short and J 2 bases short, with 16 bases between. The CDR3 is made up of 16 amino acids. In germline, CDR1 is SGHRS, CDR2 YFSETQ.

This chain joins TRBV19 and TRBJ1-5; 7 positions agree with TRBD1. The CDR3 sequence is 16 residues long. Germline CDR1 and CDR2: LNHDA and SQIVND (reference sequence). V lost 6 bases to trimming and J lost 0 bases; unmatched junction nucleotides: 8. CDR3 in amino acids: CASSRAGTDSNQPQHF. The CDR3 DNA reads as TGTGCCAGTAGCAGAGCCGGGACAGATAGCAATCAGCCCCAGCATTTT.

A note on this clonotype: A much more abundant neighbour one base away suggests this may be a read error. V usage is TRBV6-1 and J usage is TRBJ1-5; D not certain. The CDR3 is 11 amino acids. Germline V gene data show CDR1 as MNHNS and CDR2 as SASEGT. Written as DNA, the CDR3 is TGTGCCAGCAGGAGCAATCGGCCCCAGCATTTT. Translated, it gives CASRSNRPQHF.

Note on this clonotype: A read error may be the cause here, since a much bigger clone is one base away. This chain links TRBV7-3 with TRBJ2-2, with D unclear. The V gene lost 6 bases and the J gene lost 7 bases, with 12 bases spanning the gap. Germline V lookup: CDR1 SGHTA, CDR2 FQGTGA. This CDR3 is 13 amino acids long. CDR3 protein: CASRARGNGELFF. The CDR3 DNA follows: TGTGCCAGCAGGGCTCGCGGAAACGGGGAGCTGTTTTTT.

This clonotype showed up just a few times. V usage is TRBV3-1 and J usage is TRBJ2-7; 7 bases match TRBD2. CDR1 and CDR2 (germline): LGHDT, YNNKEL (reference sequence). The V segment lost 4 bases and the J segment 1 base; nucleotides outside the gene matches: 7. There are 15 residues in the CDR3. Here the CDR3 reads CASSPRLAVSYEQYF. The CDR3 DNA reads TGTGCCAGCAGCCCTCGGCTAGCGGTGTCCTACGAGCAGTACTTC.

The rearrangement uses TRBV2 and TRBJ2-3, with D maybe TRBD2 (5 bases). The CDR3 has 16 residues. Germline V gene lookup returns CDR1 SNHLY and CDR2 FYNNEI. V lost 6 bases, J lost 2 bases, and 18 bases lay in between. CDR3 loop: CASSPLGEGFTDTQYF. DNA of the CDR3: TGTGCCAGCAGCCCTTTAGGCGAGGGATTCACAGATACGCAGTATTTT.

This clonotype was recorded a few times. A clone one base away is much larger, so this may be a read error. Since no conserved phenylalanine or tryptophan closes the CDR3, a read error is the likely cause. V gene TRBV12-3 or TRBV12-4 combines with J gene TRBJ2-5, with 9 bases aligning to TRBD2. The CDR3 totals 17 residues. V lost 1 base to trimming and J lost 5 bases; unmatched junction nucleotides: 11. The CDR3 is CASSLVTSGLDRETQYL. The CDR3 nucleotides are TGTGCCAGCAGTTTAGTAACTAGCGGGTTGGATAGGGAGACCCAGTACCTC.

The V call is TRBV28, the J call TRBJ1-4; no firm D call. The length of the CDR3 is 13 residues. The germline V gene has CDR1 MDHEN and CDR2 SYDVKM. Trimming took off 5 bases at V and 7 bases at J, with 11 bases between the two ends. The CDR3 protein is CASSLTPGEKLFF. The DNA for the CDR3 is TGTGCCAGCAGTCTAACCCCCGGTGAAAAACTGTTTTTT.

This sequence joins TRBV20-1 and TRBJ1-2; 7 positions agree with TRBD1. V lost 0 bases, J lost 8 bases, and 6 bases stayed unmatched. Germline CDR1 DFQATT, CDR2 SNEGSKA (reference sequence). This CDR3 is 13 amino acids long. CDR3 nucleotide sequence: TGCAGTGCTAGAGAAAAGGGGGCGGGAGGCTACACCTTC. Translating it yields CSAREKGAGGYTF.

This chain uses TRBV2 with TRBJ1-3; no reliable D call. CDR3 length: 15 residues. CDR1 is SNHLY, CDR2 FYNNEI, per germline. V lost 3 bases to trimming and J lost 0 bases, with 9 bases between them. The CDR3 nucleotides are TGTGCCAGCAGTGAGCCAGGTTTCTCTGGAAACACCATATATTTT. Protein: CASSEPGFSGNTIYF. The full variable domain, with the rest looked up from reference TRBV2 and TRBJ1-3, is EPEVTQTPSHQVTQMGQEVILRCVPISNHLYFYWYRQILGQKVEFLVSFYNNEISEKSEIFDDQFSVERPDGSNFTLKIRSTKLEDSAMYFCASSEPGFSGNTIYFGEGSWLTVV.